A selection of T cell receptor beta chains follows, all from one sample in a study of blood T cell repertoires in COVID-19. TCRdb keeps only in-frame clones here, not all; method: immunoSEQ multiplex PCR. The table has 190,000 or so clones, about 87% seen once. The sequenced sample consisted of peripheral blood. The receptors were gathered from a woman aged 25 to 39 with acute or convalescent COVID-19. CDR3s include the opening cysteine and the closing phenylalanine or tryptophan. D genes are given only for firm matches. For some rows the clone size is stated as once, few or many, or as a class when expanded; others skip it.

TRBV28	.	TRBJ1-4	.	CASRGGANEKLFF	TGTGCCAGCAGAGGAGGGGCTAATGAAAAACTGTTTTTT
TRBV5-4	.	TRBJ2-1	.	CASSWGKQGYEQFF	TGTGCCAGCAGCTGGGGTAAACAGGGATATGAGCAGTTCTTC
TRBV7-9	.	TRBJ2-1	.	CASSLPGNEQFF	TGTGCCAGCAGCTTACCGGGGAATGAGCAGTTCTTC
TRBV5-6	TRBD1	TRBJ2-1	.	CASSLDAGQANEQFF	TGTGCCAGCAGCTTGGATGCCGGACAGGCGAATGAGCAGTTCTTC
TRBV5-1	TRBD1	TRBJ2-2	.	CASSSGQGVPGELFF	TGCGCCAGCAGCTCGGGACAGGGTGTACCCGGGGAGCTGTTTTTT
TRBV2	.	TRBJ2-5	once	CASSDASLGVETQYF	TGTGCCAGCAGTGATGCGAGTTTAGGGGTAGAGACCCAGTACTTC
TRBV7-9	.	TRBJ2-2	.	CASSFSSTGELFF	TGTGCCAGCAGCTTTTCTAGCACCGGGGAGCTGTTTTTT
TRBV5-6	.	TRBJ2-2	.	CASSFSAGFLGELFF	TGTGCCAGCAGCTTCAGTGCGGGGTTTCTGGGGGAGCTGTTTTTT
TRBV10-3	.	TRBJ2-2	.	CAISGQPTGELFF	TGTGCCATCAGTGGACAACCCACCGGGGAGCTGTTTTTT
TRBV2	TRBD1	TRBJ1-2	once	CASRSTGQEYGYTF	TGTGCCAGCAGATCGACGGGACAGGAGTATGGCTACACCTTC
TRBV9	TRBD2	TRBJ2-2	few	CASSVEPSGSGTGELFF	TGTGCCAGCAGCGTAGAGCCTAGCGGGAGCGGGACCGGGGAGCTGTTTTTT
TRBV3-1/TRBV3-2	.	TRBJ2-7	.	CASSLARTYYEQYF	TGTGCCAGCAGCCTTGCCCGGACATACTACGAGCAGTACTTC
TRBV7-9	.	TRBJ1-1	.	CASSLADREAFF	TGTGCCAGCAGCTTAGCGGACAGAGAAGCTTTCTTT
TRBV5-1	.	TRBJ1-1	.	CASSFGGQHTEAFF	TGCGCCAGCAGCTTTGGAGGGCAGCACACTGAAGCTTTCTTT
TRBV7-9	.	TRBJ1-1	.	CASSLRGARAFF	TGTGCCAGCAGCCTCCGCGGGGCTAGAGCTTTCTTT
TRBV27	TRBD2	TRBJ2-1	.	CASMASGSNEQFF	TGTGCCAGCATGGCTAGCGGGAGCAATGAGCAGTTCTTC
TRBV11-3	TRBD2	TRBJ2-1	.	CASRTSGSAGYINEQFF	TGTGCCAGCAGGACTAGCGGGAGTGCGGGCTACATCAATGAGCAGTTCTTC
TRBV24-1	.	TRBJ1-1	.	CATSDHFENSEAFF	TGTGCCACCAGTGACCACTTCGAGAACTCTGAAGCTTTCTTT
TRBV6-1	TRBD2	TRBJ2-4	.	CASSEREGPPQNIQYF	TGTGCCAGCAGTGAGCGGGAGGGCCCCCCCCAAAACATTCAGTACTTC
TRBV18	.	TRBJ2-1	.	CASSPGQGNEQFF	TGTGCCAGCTCACCAGGACAAGGCAATGAGCAGTTCTTC
TRBV7-9	.	TRBJ2-5	.	CASSLSRGQETQYF	TGTGCCAGCAGCTTATCTAGGGGACAAGAGACCCAGTACTTC
TRBV11-1	.	TRBJ2-4	once	CASSLDVGNIQYF	TGTGCCAGCAGCTTAGACGTCGGAAACATTCAGTACTTC
TRBV3-1/TRBV3-2	.	TRBJ2-5	.	CASSQDQETQYF	TGTGCCAGCAGCCAAGATCAGGAGACCCAGTACTTC
TRBV11-3	TRBD2	TRBJ2-1	.	CASSSYSGDNEQFF	TGTGCCAGCAGCTCCTATAGCGGGGACAATGAGCAGTTCTTC
TRBV7-9	.	TRBJ1-6	.	CASSADSGSPLHF	TGTGCCAGCAGCGCGGACAGTGGGTCACCCCTCCACTTT
TRBV7-8	.	TRBJ1-6	.	CASSWEYSPLHF	TGTGCCAGCAGTTGGGAGTATTCACCCCTCCACTTT
TRBV14	.	TRBJ2-7	.	CASSPPTSEQYF	TGTGCCAGCAGCCCCCCGACTTCCGAGCAGTACTTC
TRBV10-2	.	TRBJ2-2	once	CASKVTGRGELFF	TGCGCCAGCAAAGTTACAGGGCGCGGGGAGCTGTTTTTT
TRBV6-5	.	TRBJ1-1	once	CASRWETEAFF	TGTGCCAGCAGGTGGGAGACTGAAGCTTTCTTT
TRBV6-5	TRBD1	TRBJ1-1	.	CASRGGTGTEAFF	TGTGCCAGCAGAGGTGGGACAGGCACTGAAGCTTTCTTT
TRBV11-2	TRBD2	TRBJ2-1	.	CASSLGGGFHNEQFF	TGTGCCAGCAGCCTAGGCGGGGGATTCCACAATGAGCAGTTCTTC
TRBV6-1	TRBD1	TRBJ1-1	.	CASSGPGQGVGNTEAFF	TGTGCCAGCAGTGGGCCGGGACAGGGGGTTGGGAACACTGAAGCTTTCTTT
TRBV6-6	.	TRBJ1-1	.	CASSYSTPQKAFF	TGTGCCAGCAGTTACTCTACCCCCCAGAAAGCTTTCTTT
TRBV7-9	TRBD1	TRBJ1-2	.	CASAEDREYYGYTF	TGTGCCAGCGCCGAGGACAGGGAATACTATGGCTACACCTTC
TRBV5-1	TRBD1	TRBJ2-2	.	CASNTGAHTGELFF	TGCGCCAGCAATACAGGGGCCCACACCGGGGAGCTGTTTTTT
TRBV7-9	TRBD1	TRBJ2-7	.	CASSLANRGDYEQYF	TGTGCCAGCAGCTTGGCGAACAGGGGGGACTACGAGCAGTACTTC
TRBV2	.	TRBJ2-5	.	CASGSGRAGKPGTQYF	TGTGCCAGCGGATCGGGTAGGGCGGGGAAGCCAGGGACCCAGTACTTC
TRBV5-6	.	TRBJ1-6	.	CASSLVSGENSPLHF	TGTGCCAGCAGCTTGGTTTCAGGGGAGAATTCACCCCTCCACTTT
TRBV9	.	TRBJ2-1	.	CASSRSYNEQFF	TGTGCCAGCAGCCGCTCCTACAATGAGCAGTTCTTC
TRBV5-1	.	TRBJ2-3	.	CASSLGSGTSTDTQYF	TGCGCCAGCAGCTTGGGCTCCGGGACATCCACAGATACGCAGTATTTT
TRBV4-2	TRBD1	TRBJ2-1	few	CASSQDSGQVKFF	TGTGCCAGCAGCCAAGACTCAGGACAGGTGAAGTTCTTC
TRBV10-3	TRBD1	TRBJ2-2	.	CAIRDREDTGELFF	TGTGCCATCAGGGACAGGGAGGACACCGGGGAGCTGTTTTTT
TRBV25-1	TRBD1	TRBJ1-4	.	CASSGFRGSTNEKLFF	TGTGCCAGCTCCGGATTCAGGGGGAGCACTAATGAAAAACTGTTTTTT
TRBV4-1	.	TRBJ1-6	.	CASSRRDGLESPLHF	TGCGCCAGCAGCCGGCGGGACGGTTTAGAATCACCCCTCCACTTT
TRBV2	.	TRBJ1-2	.	CASSTGREEGYTF	TGTGCCAGCAGTACAGGGAGGGAAGAAGGCTACACCTTC
TRBV7-2	.	TRBJ1-6	.	CASSLGAPLHF	TGTGCCAGCAGCTTAGGCGCACCCCTCCACTTT
TRBV29-1	.	TRBJ2-2	.	CSVEAFGKTTGELFF	TGCAGCGTTGAAGCTTTTGGCAAAACCACCGGGGAGCTGTTTTTT
TRBV7-9	.	TRBJ1-2	.	CASSSTVLPSRF	TGTGCCAGCAGCTCCACTGTACTCCCGTCCCGATTC
TRBV20-1	TRBD2	TRBJ2-1	.	CSATPGGGGFF	TGCAGTGCTACCCCGGGTGGCGGGGGGTTCTTC